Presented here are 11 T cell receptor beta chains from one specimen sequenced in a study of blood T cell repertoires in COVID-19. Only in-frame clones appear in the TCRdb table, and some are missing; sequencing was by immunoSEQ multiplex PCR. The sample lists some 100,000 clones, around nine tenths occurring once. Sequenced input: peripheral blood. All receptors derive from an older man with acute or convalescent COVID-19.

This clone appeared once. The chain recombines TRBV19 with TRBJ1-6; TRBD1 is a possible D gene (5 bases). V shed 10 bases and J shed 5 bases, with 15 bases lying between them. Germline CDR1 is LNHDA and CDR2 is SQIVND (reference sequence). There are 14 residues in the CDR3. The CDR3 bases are TGTGCCACCAATAAGGGGTCCAATAATTCACCCCTCCACTTT. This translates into CATNKGSNNSPLHF.

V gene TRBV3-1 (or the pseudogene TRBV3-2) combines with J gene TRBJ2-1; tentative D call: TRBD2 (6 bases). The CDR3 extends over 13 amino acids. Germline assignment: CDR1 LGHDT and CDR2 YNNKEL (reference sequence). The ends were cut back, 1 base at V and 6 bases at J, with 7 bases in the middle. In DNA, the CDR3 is TGTGCCAGCAGCCAAGGCGGGATCAATGAGCAGTTCTTC. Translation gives CASSQGGINEQFF.

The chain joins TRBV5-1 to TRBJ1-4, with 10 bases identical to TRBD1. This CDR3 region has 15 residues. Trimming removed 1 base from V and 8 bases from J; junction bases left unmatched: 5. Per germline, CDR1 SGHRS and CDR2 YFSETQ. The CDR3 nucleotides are TGCGCCAGCAGCTTGAGGGGGACAGGGGTAGAAAAACTGTTTTTT. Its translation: CASSLRGTGVEKLFF. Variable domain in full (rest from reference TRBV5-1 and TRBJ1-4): KAGVTQTPRYLIKTRGQQVTLSCSPISGHRSVSWYQQTPGQGLQFLFEYFSETQRNKGNFPGRFSGRQFSNSRSEMNVSTLELGDSALYLCASSLRGTGVEKLFFGSGTQLSVL.

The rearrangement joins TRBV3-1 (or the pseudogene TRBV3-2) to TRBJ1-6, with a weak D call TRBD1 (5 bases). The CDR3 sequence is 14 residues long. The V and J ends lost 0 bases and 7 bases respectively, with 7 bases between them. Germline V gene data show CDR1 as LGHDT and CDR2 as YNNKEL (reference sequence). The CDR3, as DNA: TGTGCCAGCAGCCAAGACAGGGCGAATTCACCCCTCCACTTT. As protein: CASSQDRANSPLHF.

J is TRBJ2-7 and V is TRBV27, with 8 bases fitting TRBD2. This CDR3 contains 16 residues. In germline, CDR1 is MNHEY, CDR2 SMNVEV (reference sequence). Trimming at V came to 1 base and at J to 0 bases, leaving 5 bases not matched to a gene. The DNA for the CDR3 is TGTGCCAGCAGTTTATTTGCGGGAGGTAGCTCCTACGAGCAGTACTTC. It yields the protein CASSLFAGGSSYEQYF.

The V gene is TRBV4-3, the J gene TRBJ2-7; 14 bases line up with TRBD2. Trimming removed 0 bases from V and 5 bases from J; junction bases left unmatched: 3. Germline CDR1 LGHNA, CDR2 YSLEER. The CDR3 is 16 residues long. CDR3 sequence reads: CASSQDRTSGRNEQYF. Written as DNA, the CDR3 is TGCGCCAGCAGCCAAGATAGGACTAGCGGGAGGAACGAGCAGTACTTC.

Written as DNA, the CDR3 is TGTGCCACCCCGCCCCAGATCTCTGGGGCCAACGTCCTGACTTTC. This sequence encodes CATPPQISGANVLTF. The rearrangement links TRBV7-9 to TRBJ2-6, with D uncertain. V lost 10 bases, J lost 0 bases, and 13 bases lay in between. The V gene's germline CDR1 is SEHNR and CDR2 FQNEAQ (reference sequence). The CDR3 runs to 15 residues.

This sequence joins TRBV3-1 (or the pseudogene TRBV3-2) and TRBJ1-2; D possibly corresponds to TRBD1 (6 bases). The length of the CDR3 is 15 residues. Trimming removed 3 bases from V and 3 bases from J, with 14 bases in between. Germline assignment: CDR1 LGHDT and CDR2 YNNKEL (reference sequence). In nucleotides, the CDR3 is TGTGCCAGCAGCCATCAGGGGACGATAGACTATGGCTACACCTTC. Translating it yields CASSHQGTIDYGYTF.

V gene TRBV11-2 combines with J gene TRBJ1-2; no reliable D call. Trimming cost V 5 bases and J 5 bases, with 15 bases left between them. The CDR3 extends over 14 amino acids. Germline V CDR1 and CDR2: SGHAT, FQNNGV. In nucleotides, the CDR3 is TGTGCCAGCAGCCACATCGGGAGATCGTATGGCTACACCTTC. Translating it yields CASSHIGRSYGYTF.

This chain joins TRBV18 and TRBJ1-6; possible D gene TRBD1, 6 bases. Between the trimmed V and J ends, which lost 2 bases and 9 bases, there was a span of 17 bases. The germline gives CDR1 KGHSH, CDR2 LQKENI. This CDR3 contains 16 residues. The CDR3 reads CASSPTGDTLGSPLHF. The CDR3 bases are TGTGCCAGCTCACCAACCGGGGACACGTTGGGTTCACCCCTCCACTTT.

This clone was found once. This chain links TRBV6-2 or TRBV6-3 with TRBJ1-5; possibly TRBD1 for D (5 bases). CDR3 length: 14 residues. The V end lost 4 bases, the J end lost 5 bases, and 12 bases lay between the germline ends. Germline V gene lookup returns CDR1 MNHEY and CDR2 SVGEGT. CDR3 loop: CASSWGRDYQPQHF. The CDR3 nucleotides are TGTGCCAGCAGTTGGGGCAGGGACTATCAGCCCCAGCATTTT.